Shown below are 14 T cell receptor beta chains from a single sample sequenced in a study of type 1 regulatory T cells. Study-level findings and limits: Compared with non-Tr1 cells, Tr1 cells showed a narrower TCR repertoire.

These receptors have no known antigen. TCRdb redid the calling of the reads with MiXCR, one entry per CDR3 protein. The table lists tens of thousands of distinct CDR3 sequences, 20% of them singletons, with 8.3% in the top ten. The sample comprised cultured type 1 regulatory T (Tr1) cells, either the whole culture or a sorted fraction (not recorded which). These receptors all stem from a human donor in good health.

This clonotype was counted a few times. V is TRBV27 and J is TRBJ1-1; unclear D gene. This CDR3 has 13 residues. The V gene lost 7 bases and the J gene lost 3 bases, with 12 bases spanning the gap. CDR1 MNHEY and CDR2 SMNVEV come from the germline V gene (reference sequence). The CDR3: CASKRVWDTEAFF. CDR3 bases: TGTGCCAGCAAGAGGGTGTGGGACACTGAAGCTTTCTTT.

The CDR3 sequence is CASTLGTGLRDTQYF. The CDR3 nucleotides are TGTGCCAGCACCTTGGGAACAGGGTTAAGGGATACGCAGTATTTT. The chain employs TRBV12-3 or TRBV12-4 and TRBJ2-3, with D possibly being TRBD1 (6 bases). With 7 bases removed from V and 6 bases from J, the gap between germline ends came to 20 bases. This CDR3 contains 15 residues.

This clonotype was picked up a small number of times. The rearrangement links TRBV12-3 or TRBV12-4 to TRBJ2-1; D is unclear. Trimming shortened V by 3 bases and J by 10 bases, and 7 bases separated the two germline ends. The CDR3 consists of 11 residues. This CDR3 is CASSLSREQFF. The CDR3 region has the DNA TGTGCCAGCAGTTTGTCCCGAGAGCAGTTCTTC.

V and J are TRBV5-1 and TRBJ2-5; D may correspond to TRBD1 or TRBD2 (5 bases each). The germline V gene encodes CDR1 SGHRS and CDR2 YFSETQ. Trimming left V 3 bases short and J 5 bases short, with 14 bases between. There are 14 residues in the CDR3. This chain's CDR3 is CASSSPGRRETQYF. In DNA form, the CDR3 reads TGCGCCAGCAGCTCCCCGGGGCGCCGCGAGACCCAGTACTTC.

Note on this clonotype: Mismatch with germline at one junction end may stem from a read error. The CDR3 nucleotides are TGCAGTGCTAGAAATAACAATAAGCAGTTCTTC. As protein: CSARNNNKQFF. V usage is TRBV20-1 and J usage is TRBJ2-1; no clear D. Germline CDR1 DFQATT, CDR2 SNEGSKA (reference sequence). This CDR3 spans 11 amino acids.

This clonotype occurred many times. The CDR3 loop is CSEGDLDTEAFF. CDR3 coding DNA: TGCAGCGAAGGGGACCTGGACACTGAAGCTTTCTTT. The chain employs TRBV29-1 and TRBJ1-1, with a possible D match to TRBD1 (5 bases). The germline V gene encodes CDR1 SQVTM and CDR2 ANQGSEA. The CDR3 length is 12 residues. Deletions cut 7 bases from V and 3 bases from J, with 12 bases between.

The CDR3 sequence: CASSPQQGLEQYF. CDR3 sequence (DNA): TGTGCCAGCAGTCCGCAACAGGGGCTCGAGCAGTACTTC. The chain uses TRBV12-3 or TRBV12-4 and TRBJ2-7, with TRBD1 matching over 7 bases. Trimming took 5 bases from V and 6 from J; bases not matched to a gene: 7. The CDR3 has 13 residues.

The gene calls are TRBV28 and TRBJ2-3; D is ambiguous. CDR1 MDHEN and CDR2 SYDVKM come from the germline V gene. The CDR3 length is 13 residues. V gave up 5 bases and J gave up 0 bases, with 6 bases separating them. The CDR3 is CASSAPSTDTQYF. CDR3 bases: TGTGCCAGCAGTGCTCCTAGCACAGATACGCAGTATTTT.

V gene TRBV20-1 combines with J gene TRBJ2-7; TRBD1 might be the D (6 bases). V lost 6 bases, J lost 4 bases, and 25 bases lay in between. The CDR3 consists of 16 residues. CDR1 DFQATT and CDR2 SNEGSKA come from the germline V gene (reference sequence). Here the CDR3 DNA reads TGCAGTGCCGACCCTCTTTCTCTACAGGGTTGGTACGAGCAGTACTTC. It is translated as CSADPLSLQGWYEQYF.

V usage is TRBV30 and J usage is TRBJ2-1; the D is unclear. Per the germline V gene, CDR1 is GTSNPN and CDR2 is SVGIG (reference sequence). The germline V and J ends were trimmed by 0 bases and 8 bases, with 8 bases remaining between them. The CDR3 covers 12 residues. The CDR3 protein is CAWSVPGDEQFF. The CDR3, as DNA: TGTGCCTGGAGTGTACCTGGGGATGAGCAGTTCTTC.

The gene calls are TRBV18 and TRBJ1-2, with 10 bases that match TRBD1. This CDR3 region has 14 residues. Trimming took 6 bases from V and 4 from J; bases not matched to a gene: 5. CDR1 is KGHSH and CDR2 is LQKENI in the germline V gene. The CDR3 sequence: CASSLDRGSYGYTF. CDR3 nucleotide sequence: TGTGCCAGCTCCCTGGACAGGGGGAGCTATGGCTACACCTTC.

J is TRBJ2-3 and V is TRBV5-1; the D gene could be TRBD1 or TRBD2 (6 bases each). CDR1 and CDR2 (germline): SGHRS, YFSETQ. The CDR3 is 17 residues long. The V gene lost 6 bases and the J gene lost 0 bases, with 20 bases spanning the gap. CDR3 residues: CASNEGGTPFSTDTQYF. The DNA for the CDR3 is TGCGCCAGCAACGAGGGGGGAACTCCTTTTAGCACAGATACGCAGTATTTT.

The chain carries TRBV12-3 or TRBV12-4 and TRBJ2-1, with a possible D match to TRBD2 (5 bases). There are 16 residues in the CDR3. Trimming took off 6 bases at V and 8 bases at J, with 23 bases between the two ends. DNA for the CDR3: TGTGCCAGCAGCCCCTTTAAGCGGAAGAGCGGCGATGAGCAGTTCTTC. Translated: CASSPFKRKSGDEQFF.

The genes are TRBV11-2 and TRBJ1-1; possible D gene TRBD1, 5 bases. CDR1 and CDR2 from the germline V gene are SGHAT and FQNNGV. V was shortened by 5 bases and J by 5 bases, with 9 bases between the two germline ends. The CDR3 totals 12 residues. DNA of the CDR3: TGTGCCAGCAGCCCAGGGATAACTGAAGCTTTCTTT. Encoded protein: CASSPGITEAFF. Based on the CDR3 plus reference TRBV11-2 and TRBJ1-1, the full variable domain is EAGVAQSPRYKIIEKRQSVAFWCNPISGHATLYWYQQILGQGPKLLIQFQNNGVVDDSQLPKDRFSAERLKGVDSTLKIQPAKLEDSAVYLCASSPGITEAFFGQGTRLTVV.